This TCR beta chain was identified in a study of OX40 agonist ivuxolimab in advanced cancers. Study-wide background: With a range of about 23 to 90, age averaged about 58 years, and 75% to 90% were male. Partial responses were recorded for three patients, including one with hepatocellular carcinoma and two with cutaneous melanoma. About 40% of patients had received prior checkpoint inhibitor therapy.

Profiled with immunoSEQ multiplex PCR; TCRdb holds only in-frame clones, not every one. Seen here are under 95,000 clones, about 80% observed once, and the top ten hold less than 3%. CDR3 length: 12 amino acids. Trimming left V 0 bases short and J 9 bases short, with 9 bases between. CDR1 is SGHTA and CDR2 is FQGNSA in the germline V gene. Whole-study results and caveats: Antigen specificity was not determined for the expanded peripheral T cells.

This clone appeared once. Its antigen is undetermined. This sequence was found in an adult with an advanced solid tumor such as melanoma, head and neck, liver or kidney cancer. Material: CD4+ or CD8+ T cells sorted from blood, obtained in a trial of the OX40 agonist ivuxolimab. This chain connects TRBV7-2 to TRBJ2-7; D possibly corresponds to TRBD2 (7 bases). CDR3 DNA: TGTGCCAGCAGCTTAGCGAGGGGGGGGCAGTACTTC. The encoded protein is CASSLARGGQYF.